A selection of T cell receptor beta chains follows, all from one sample in a study of post-analysis software for immune sequencing data. TCRdb re-analysed the PCR reads in MiXCR, keeping a single row per CDR3 protein. The sample yields about 540,000 distinct CDR3 sequences, under 40% seen once. Specimen: blood. The receptors were sampled from a girl younger than 18 with multiple sclerosis. CDR3s include the opening cysteine and the closing phenylalanine or tryptophan. The D gene is left open where the match is weak. Some rows mark clone size as missing; the rest say once, few, many or name a class of expanded clone.

j_gene	abundance	len	v_gene	d_gene	CDR3aa	CDR3nt
TRBJ2-5	.	11	TRBV29-1	.	CSGGVGETQYF	TGCAGCGGAGGGGTTGGCGAGACCCAGTACTTC
TRBJ2-2	few	13	TRBV10-3	.	CAIREGGTGELFF	TGTGCCATCAGGGAGGGGGGCACCGGGGAGCTGTTTTTT
TRBJ1-2	.	14	TRBV18	.	CASSPNPTDIGYTF	TGTGCCAGCTCACCAAATCCCACGGACATCGGCTACACCTTC
TRBJ1-1	.	13	TRBV6-1	TRBD1	CASSVTQGAEAFF	TGTGCCAGCAGTGTTACACAGGGGGCTGAAGCTTTCTTT
TRBJ2-3	.	18	TRBV6-5	TRBD2	CASSWAGGGITPTGTQYF	TGTGCCAGCAGTTGGGCGGGAGGGGGGATAACCCCGACAGGTACGCAGTATTTT
TRBJ2-3	.	12	TRBV12-3/TRBV12-4	.	CASGLGRDTQYF	TGTGCCAGCGGCCTAGGACGAGATACGCAGTATTTT
TRBJ2-3	.	14	TRBV5-1	TRBD2	CASSGTSGTDTQYF	TGCGCCAGCAGCGGGACTAGCGGCACAGATACGCAGTATTTT
TRBJ1-2	.	13	TRBV7-2	.	CASSLVPVLGYTF	TGTGCCAGCAGCTTAGTTCCGGTTCTAGGCTACACCTTC
TRBJ1-2	few	14	TRBV20-1	TRBD1	CSARVDRARRGYTF	TGCAGTGCTAGAGTGGACAGGGCAAGACGAGGCTACACCTTC
TRBJ2-5	.	13	TRBV3-1	TRBD2	CASSQGLTETQYF	TGTGCCAGTAGCCAGGGACTAACAGAGACCCAGTACTTC
TRBJ1-2	.	17	TRBV5-1	TRBD1	CASSPSGTGMNSYGYTF	TGCGCCAGCAGCCCCTCCGGGACAGGAATGAACAGCTATGGCTACACCTTC
TRBJ2-1	few	16	TRBV11-2	.	CASRFAFSSSYNEQFF	TGTGCCAGCAGATTTGCGTTTAGCAGCTCCTACAATGAGCAGTTCTTC
TRBJ2-1	.	14	TRBV5-1	TRBD2	CASKTSGAYNEQFF	TGCGCCAGCAAAACTAGCGGGGCTTACAATGAGCAGTTCTTC
TRBJ2-1	few	13	TRBV6-5	.	CASEDPVGDEQFF	TGTGCCAGCGAGGACCCTGTAGGAGATGAGCAGTTCTTC
TRBJ1-2	.	14	TRBV2	TRBD1	CASRARQGARGYTF	TGTGCCAGCAGGGCAAGACAGGGGGCGCGAGGCTACACCTTC
TRBJ2-1	.	11	TRBV5-1	.	CASAEYNEQFF	TGCGCCAGCGCTGAGTACAATGAGCAGTTCTTC
TRBJ1-6	.	12	TRBV11-2	.	CASSTWDSPLHF	TGTGCCAGCAGCACATGGGATTCACCCCTCCACTTT
TRBJ2-7	many	15	TRBV19	TRBD1	CASSLLRDRSYEQYF	TGTGCCAGTAGTTTACTCCGGGACAGATCCTACGAGCAGTACTTC
TRBJ2-4	.	13	TRBV5-1	TRBD2	CASSPVGGNIQYF	TGCGCCAGCAGCCCCGTCGGGGGGAACATTCAGTACTTC
TRBJ2-5	many	11	TRBV9	.	CASSVAETQYF	TGTGCCAGCAGCGTAGCGGAGACCCAGTACTTC
TRBJ1-2	.	13	TRBV10-3	.	CATTGRVGYGYTF	TGTGCCACTACTGGCAGGGTTGGGTATGGCTACACCTTC
TRBJ2-1	few	14	TRBV2	.	CASSEDRKNSEQFF	TGTGCCAGCAGTGAAGATAGGAAAAACAGTGAGCAGTTCTTC
TRBJ2-7	.	14	TRBV4-1	.	CASSQVPRGYEQYF	TGCGCCAGCAGCCAGGTTCCAAGGGGCTACGAGCAGTACTTC
TRBJ2-5	.	16	TRBV12-3/TRBV12-4	.	CASSSAWALGGETQYF	TGTGCCAGCAGTTCCGCCTGGGCGCTTGGGGGAGAGACCCAGTACTTC
TRBJ1-1	.	13	TRBV2	.	CASSEGVGSEAFF	TGTGCCAGCAGTGAAGGGGTTGGGAGTGAAGCTTTCTTT
TRBJ2-2	.	14	TRBV3-1	.	CASSQSVNTGELFF	TGTGCCAGCAGCCAATCAGTTAACACCGGGGAGCTGTTTTTT
TRBJ2-5	few	14	TRBV12-3/TRBV12-4	.	CASSTRLFEETQYF	TGTGCCAGCAGTACCCGGCTGTTCGAAGAGACCCAGTACTTC
TRBJ1-1	.	16	TRBV6-5	.	CASSSGWGRMNTEAFF	TGTGCCAGCAGTTCCGGGTGGGGGAGGATGAACACTGAAGCTTTCTTT
TRBJ1-1	few	13	TRBV20-1	.	CSASPFRGAEAFF	TGCAGTGCTAGTCCCTTCAGGGGAGCTGAAGCTTTCTTT
TRBJ1-2	.	16	TRBV28	.	CASTSPLEVGGYGYTF	TGTGCCAGCACCTCTCCCCTAGAGGTTGGAGGCTATGGCTACACCTTC
TRBJ2-3	.	17	TRBV9	TRBD2	CASSVVASGTSTDTQYF	TGTGCCAGCAGCGTCGTCGCTAGCGGGACTAGCACAGATACGCAGTATTTT
TRBJ1-1	.	14	TRBV20-1	.	CSARGGGRDTEAFF	TGCAGTGCTAGAGGAGGGGGGAGGGACACTGAAGCTTTCTTT
TRBJ2-7	.	14	TRBV5-1	.	CASSLAGKGYEQYF	TGCGCCAGCAGCTTGGCTGGGAAGGGCTACGAGCAGTACTTC